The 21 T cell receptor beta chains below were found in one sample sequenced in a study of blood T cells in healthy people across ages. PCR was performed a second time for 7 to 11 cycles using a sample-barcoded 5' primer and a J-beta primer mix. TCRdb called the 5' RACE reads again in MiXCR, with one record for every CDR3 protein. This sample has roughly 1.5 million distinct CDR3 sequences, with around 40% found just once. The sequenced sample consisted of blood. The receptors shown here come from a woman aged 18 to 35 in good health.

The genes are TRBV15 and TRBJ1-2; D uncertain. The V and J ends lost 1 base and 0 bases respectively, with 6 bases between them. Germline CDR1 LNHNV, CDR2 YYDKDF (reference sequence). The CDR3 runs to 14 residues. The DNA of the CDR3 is TGTGCCACCAGCAGAGGCTCGTCTAACTATGGCTACACCTTC. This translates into CATSRGSSNYGYTF.

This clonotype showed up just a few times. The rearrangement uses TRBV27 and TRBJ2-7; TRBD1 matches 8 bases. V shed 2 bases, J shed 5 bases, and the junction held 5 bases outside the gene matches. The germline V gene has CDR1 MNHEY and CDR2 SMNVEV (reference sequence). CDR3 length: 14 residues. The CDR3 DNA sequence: TGTGCCAGCAGTTTACAGGGACAGGAGGACGAGCAGTACTTC. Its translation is CASSLQGQEDEQYF.

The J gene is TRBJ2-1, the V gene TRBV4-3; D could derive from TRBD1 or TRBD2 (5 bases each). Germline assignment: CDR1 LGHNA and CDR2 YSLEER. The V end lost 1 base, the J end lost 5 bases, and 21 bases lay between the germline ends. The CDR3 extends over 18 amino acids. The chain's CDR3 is CASSQVPGRFRTHNEQFF. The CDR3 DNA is TGCGCCAGCAGCCAAGTCCCTGGGAGATTTAGGACACACAATGAGCAGTTCTTC.

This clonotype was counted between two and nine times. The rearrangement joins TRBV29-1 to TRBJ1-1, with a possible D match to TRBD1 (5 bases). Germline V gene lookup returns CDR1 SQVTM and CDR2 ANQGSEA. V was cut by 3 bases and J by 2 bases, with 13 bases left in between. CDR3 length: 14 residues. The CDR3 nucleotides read TGCAGCGTTGACGGCAGGGCTTCTAACACTGAAGCTTTCTTT. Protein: CSVDGRASNTEAFF.

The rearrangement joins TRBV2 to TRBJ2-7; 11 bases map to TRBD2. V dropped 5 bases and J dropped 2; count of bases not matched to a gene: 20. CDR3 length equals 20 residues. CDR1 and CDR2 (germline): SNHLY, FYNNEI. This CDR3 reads CASSHIGQGGLAGKPYEQYF. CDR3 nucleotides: TGTGCCAGCAGTCATATTGGACAGGGAGGACTAGCGGGCAAGCCCTACGAGCAGTACTTC.

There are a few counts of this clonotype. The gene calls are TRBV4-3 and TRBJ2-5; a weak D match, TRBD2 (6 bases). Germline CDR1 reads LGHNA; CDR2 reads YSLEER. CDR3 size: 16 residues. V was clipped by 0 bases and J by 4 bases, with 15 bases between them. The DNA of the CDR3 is TGCGCCAGCAGCCAAGATTCGCTAGCGCGGGGAGAGACCCAGTACTTC. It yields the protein CASSQDSLARGETQYF.

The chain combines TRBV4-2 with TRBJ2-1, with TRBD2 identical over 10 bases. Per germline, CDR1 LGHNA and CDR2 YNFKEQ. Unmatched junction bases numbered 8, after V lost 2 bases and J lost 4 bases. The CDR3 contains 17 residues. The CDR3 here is CASSQYFSGGSYNEQFF. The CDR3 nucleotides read TGTGCCAGCAGCCAATACTTTAGCGGGGGGTCTTACAATGAGCAGTTCTTC.

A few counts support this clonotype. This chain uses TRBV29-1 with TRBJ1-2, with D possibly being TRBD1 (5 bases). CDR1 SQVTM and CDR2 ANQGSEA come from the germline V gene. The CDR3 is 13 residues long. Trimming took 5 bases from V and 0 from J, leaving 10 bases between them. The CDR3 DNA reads TGCAGCGTTCGGGACGGTACTAACTATGGCTACACCTTC. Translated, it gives CSVRDGTNYGYTF.

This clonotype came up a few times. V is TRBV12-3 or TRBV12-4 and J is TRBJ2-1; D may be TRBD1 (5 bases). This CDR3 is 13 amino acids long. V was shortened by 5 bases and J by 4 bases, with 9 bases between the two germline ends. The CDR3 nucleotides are TGTGCCAGCAGTATAAGACAGTACAATGAGCAGTTCTTC. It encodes CASSIRQYNEQFF.

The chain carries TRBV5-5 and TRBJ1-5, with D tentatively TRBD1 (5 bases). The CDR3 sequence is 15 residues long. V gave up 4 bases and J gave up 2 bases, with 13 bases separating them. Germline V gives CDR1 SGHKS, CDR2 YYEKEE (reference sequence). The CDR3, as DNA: TGTGCCAGCAGCACCGCGGGACCTGGCAATCAGCCCCAGCATTTT. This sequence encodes CASSTAGPGNQPQHF.

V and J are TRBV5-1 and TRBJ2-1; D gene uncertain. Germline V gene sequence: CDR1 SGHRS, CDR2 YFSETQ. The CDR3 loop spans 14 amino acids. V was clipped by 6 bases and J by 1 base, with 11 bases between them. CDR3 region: CASMVTLSYNEQFF. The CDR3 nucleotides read TGCGCCAGCATGGTCACTCTTTCCTACAATGAGCAGTTCTTC.

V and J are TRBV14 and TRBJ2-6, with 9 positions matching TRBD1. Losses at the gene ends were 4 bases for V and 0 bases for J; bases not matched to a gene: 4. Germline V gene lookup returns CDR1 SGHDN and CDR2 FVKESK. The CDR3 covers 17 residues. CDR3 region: CASSPGQGSSGANVLTF. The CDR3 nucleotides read TGTGCCAGCAGCCCTGGACAGGGGAGCTCTGGGGCCAACGTCCTGACTTTC.

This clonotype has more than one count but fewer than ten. CDR3 nucleotide sequence: TGCAGCGTTGAAGAGTACCGGGGCGTCCGAGGGGTTTATGGCTACACCTTC. It translates to CSVEEYRGVRGVYGYTF. V is TRBV29-1 and J is TRBJ1-2; possibly TRBD1 for D (5 bases). The ends were cut back, 0 bases at V and 5 bases at J, with 22 bases in the middle. This CDR3 spans 17 amino acids. Germline values: CDR1 SQVTM, CDR2 ANQGSEA. Using reference TRBV29-1 and TRBJ1-2 for the parts outside the CDR3, the full variable domain is SAVISQKPSRDICQRGTSLTIQCQVDSQVTMMFWYRQQPGQSLTLIATANQGSEATYESGFVIDKFPISRPNLTFSTLTVSNMSPEDSSIYLCSVEEYRGVRGVYGYTFGSGTRLTVV.

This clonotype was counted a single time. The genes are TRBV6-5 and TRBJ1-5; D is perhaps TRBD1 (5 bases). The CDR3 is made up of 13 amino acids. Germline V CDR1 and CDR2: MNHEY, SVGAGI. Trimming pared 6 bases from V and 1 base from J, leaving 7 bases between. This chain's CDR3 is CASRRTSNQPQHF. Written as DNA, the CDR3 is TGTGCCAGCAGGAGGACAAGCAATCAGCCCCAGCATTTT.

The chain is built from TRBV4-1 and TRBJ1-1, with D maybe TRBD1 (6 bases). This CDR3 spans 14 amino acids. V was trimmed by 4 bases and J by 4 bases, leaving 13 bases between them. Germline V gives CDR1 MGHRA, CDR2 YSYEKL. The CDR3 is CASSPRGQATEAFF. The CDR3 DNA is TGCGCCAGCAGCCCCCGGGGGCAGGCCACTGAAGCTTTCTTT.

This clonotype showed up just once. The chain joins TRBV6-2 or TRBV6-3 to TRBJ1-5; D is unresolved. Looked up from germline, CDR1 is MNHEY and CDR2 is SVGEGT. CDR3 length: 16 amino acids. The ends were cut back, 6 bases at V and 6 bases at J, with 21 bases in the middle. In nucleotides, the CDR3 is TGTGCCAGCAGCCCCCTGGCACAGCGTAAAAGTCAGCCCCAGCATTTT. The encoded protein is CASSPLAQRKSQPQHF.

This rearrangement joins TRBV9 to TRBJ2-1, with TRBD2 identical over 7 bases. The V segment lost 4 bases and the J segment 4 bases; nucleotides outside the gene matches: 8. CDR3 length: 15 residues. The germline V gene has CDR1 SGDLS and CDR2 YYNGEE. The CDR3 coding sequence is TGTGCCAGCAGCATCCGACTAGCTGAGTACAATGAGCAGTTCTTC. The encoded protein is CASSIRLAEYNEQFF.

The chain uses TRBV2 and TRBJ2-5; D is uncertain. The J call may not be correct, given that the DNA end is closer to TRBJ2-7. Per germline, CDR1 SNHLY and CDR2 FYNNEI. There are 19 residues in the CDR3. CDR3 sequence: CASSEISPTSRAYYYEQYF. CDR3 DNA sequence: TGTGCCAGCAGTGAAATTTCTCCTACGAGCCGTGCCTATTACTACGAGCAGTACTTC.

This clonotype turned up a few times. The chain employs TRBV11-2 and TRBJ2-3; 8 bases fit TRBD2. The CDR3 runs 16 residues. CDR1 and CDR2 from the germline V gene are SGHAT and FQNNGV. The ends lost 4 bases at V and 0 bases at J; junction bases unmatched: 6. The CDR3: CASSSGLALSTDTQYF. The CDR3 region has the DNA TGTGCCAGCAGCTCCGGACTAGCTCTTAGCACAGATACGCAGTATTTT. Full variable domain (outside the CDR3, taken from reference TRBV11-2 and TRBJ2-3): EAGVAQSPRYKIIEKRQSVAFWCNPISGHATLYWYQQILGQGPKLLIQFQNNGVVDDSQLPKDRFSAERLKGVDSTLKIQPAKLEDSAVYLCASSSGLALSTDTQYFGPGTRLTVL.

CDR3 DNA: TGCAGCGTCCTCACCGGGACAGGGGGCTATGGCTACACCTTC. It specifies CSVLTGTGGYGYTF. The V call is TRBV29-1, the J call TRBJ1-2; 11 nucleotides match TRBD1. The germline gives CDR1 SQVTM, CDR2 ANQGSEA. CDR3 size: 14 residues. Trimming cost V 6 bases and J 4 bases; bases outside gene matches: 7. The entire variable domain, with the rest obtained from reference TRBV29-1 and TRBJ1-2, is as follows: SAVISQKPSRDICQRGTSLTIQCQVDSQVTMMFWYRQQPGQSLTLIATANQGSEATYESGFVIDKFPISRPNLTFSTLTVSNMSPEDSSIYLCSVLTGTGGYGYTFGSGTRLTVV.

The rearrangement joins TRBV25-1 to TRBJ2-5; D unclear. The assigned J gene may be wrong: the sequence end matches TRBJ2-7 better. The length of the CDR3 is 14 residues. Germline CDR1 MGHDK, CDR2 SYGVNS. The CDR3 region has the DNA TGTGCCAGCAGTGCCTTGACAACTTCGGGCGAGCAGTACTTC. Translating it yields CASSALTTSGEQYF.